What follows describes a single T cell receptor (beta chain). The antigen is not known. The sample originates from a study of T cell responses to AZD1222 COVID-19 vaccine. General study points: After two AZD1222 doses, spike-specific TCR breadth and depth rose versus day 0. Repertoires were obtained only post-peak T cell response. Mostly white British, mostly female donors; authors suggested clonal diversity may be underestimated. Regions left unmutated in variants are reportedly the target of nearly half of spike-specific TCRs.

Method: immunoSEQ multiplex PCR; TCRdb's copy keeps in-frame clones and lacks some. The data show 140,000 to 150,000 clones, 90% to 95% seen once. Germline V gives CDR1 KGHDR, CDR2 SFDVKD. This CDR3 is 12 amino acids long. The ends were cut back, 7 bases at V and 7 bases at J, with 9 bases in the middle. This receptor was taken from an adult who had recovered from COVID-19. The rearrangement uses TRBV24-1 and TRBJ2-2, with D unresolved. Here the sequenced sample was peripheral blood, taken after recovery from COVID-19. The CDR3 coding sequence is TGTGCCACCAGCGAAGAGCGCGGGGAGCTGTTTTTT. It translates to CATSEERGELFF.